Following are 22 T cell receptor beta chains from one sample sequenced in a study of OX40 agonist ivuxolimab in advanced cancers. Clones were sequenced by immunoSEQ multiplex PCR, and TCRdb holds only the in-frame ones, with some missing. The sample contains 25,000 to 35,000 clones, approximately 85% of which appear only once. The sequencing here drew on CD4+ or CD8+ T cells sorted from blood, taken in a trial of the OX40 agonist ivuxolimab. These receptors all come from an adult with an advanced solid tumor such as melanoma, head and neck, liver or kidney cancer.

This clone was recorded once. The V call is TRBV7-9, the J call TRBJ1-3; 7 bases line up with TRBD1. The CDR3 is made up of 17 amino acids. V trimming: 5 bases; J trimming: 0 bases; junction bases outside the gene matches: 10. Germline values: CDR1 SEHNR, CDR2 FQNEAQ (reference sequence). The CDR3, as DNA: TGTGCCAGCAGCCATCGGGACAGTAAAGACTCTGGAAACACCATATATTTT. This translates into CASSHRDSKDSGNTIYF.

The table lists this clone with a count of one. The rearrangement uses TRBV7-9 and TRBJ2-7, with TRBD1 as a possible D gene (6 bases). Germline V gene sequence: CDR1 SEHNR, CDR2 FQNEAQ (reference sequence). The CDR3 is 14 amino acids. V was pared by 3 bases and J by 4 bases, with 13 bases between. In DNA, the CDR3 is TGTGCCAGCAGCTTCCCAGGGGAGAGGTACGAGCAGTACTTC. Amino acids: CASSFPGERYEQYF. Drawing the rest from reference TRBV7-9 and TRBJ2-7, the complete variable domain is DTGVSQNPRHKITKRGQNVTFRCDPISEHNRLYWYRQTLGQGPEFLTYFQNEAQLEKSRLLSDRFSAERPKGSFSTLEIQRTEQGDSAMYLCASSFPGERYEQYFGPGTRLTVT.

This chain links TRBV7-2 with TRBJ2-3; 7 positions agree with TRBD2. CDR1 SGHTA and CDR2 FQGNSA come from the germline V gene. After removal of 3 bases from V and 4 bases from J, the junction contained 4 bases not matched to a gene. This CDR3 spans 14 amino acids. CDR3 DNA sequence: TGTGCCAGCAGCTTTAAGCGGGACCCAGATACGCAGTATTTT. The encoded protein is CASSFKRDPDTQYF.

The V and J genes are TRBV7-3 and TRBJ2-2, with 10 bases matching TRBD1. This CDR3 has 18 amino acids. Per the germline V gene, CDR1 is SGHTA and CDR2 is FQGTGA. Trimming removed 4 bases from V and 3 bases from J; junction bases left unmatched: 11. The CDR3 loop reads CASSSRDRDRGYTGELFF. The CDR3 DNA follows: TGTGCCAGCAGCTCCCGGGACCGGGACAGGGGTTACACCGGGGAGCTGTTTTTT. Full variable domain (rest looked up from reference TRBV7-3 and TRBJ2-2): GAGVSQTPSNKVTEKGKYVELRCDPISGHTALYWYRQSLGQGPEFLIYFQGTGAADDSGLPNDRFFAVRPEGSVSTLKIQRTERGDSAVYLCASSSRDRDRGYTGELFFGEGSRLTVL.

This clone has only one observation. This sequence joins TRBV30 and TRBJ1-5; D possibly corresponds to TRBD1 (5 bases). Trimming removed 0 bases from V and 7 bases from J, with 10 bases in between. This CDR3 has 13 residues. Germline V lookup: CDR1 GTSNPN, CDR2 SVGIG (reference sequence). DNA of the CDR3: TGTGCCTGGAGTGTGTCAGGGAAACAGCCCCAGCATTTT. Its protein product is CAWSVSGKQPQHF.

The chain's CDR3 is CASKTGGIYEQYF. The CDR3 coding sequence is TGTGCCAGCAAAACAGGGGGCATCTACGAGCAGTACTTC. V gene TRBV28 combines with J gene TRBJ2-7, with 9 positions matching TRBD1. CDR1 is MDHEN and CDR2 is SYDVKM in the germline V gene. The CDR3 runs to 13 residues. V shed 7 bases and J 3 bases; nucleotides not matched to a gene: 4.

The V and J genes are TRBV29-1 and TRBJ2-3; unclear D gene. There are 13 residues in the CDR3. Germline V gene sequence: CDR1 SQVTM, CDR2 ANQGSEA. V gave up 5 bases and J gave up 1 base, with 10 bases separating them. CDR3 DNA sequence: TGCAGCGTTTTGGACGGTGGCACAGATACGCAGTATTTT. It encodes CSVLDGGTDTQYF.

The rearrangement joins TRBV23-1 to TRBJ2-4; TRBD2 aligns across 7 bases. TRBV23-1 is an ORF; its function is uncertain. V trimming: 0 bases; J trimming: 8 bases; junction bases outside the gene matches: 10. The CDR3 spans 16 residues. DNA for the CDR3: TGCGCCAGCAGTCAATCAGCAGCGGCAGGGAGGGACATTCAGTACTTC. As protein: CASSQSAAAGRDIQYF.

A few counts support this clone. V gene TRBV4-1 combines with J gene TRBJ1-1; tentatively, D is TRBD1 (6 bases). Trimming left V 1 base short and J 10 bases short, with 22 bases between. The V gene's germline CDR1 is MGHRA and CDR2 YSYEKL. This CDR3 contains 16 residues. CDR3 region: CASSQGPGQPRHGAFF. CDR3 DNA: TGCGCCAGCAGCCAAGGACCCGGACAGCCCCGACACGGAGCTTTCTTT.

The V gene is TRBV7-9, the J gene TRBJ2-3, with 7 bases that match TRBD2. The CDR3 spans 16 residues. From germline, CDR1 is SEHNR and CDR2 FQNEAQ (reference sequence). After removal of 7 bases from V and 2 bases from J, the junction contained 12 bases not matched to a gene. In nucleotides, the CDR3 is TGTGCCAGCAACGCCCCACTCGCGGGAGACACAGATACGCAGTATTTT. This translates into CASNAPLAGDTDTQYF.

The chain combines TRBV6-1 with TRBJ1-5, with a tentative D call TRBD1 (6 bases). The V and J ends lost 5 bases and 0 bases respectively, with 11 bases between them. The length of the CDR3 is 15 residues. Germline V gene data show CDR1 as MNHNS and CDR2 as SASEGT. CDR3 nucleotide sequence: TGTGCCAGCAGTCCCAGCAGGGGTAGCAATCAGCCCCAGCATTTT. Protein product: CASSPSRGSNQPQHF.

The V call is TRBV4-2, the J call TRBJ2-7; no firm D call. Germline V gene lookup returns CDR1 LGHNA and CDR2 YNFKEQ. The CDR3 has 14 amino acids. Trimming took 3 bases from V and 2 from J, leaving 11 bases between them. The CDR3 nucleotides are TGTGCCAGCAGCCAGAATTCCCCCCCCTACGAGCAGTACTTC. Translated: CASSQNSPPYEQYF.

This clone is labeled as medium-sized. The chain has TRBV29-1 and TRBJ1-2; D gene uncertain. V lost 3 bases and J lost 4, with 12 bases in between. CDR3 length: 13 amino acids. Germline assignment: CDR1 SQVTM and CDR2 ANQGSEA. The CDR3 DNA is TGCAGCGTTGACCGGGCGGAAGGCTATGGCTACACCTTC. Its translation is CSVDRAEGYGYTF.

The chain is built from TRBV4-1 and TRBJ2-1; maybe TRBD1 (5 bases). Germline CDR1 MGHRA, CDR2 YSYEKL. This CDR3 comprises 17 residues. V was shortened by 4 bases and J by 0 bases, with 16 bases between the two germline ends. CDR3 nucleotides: TGCGCCAGCAGCCCTGGTAGTACGACAGACTCCTACAATGAGCAGTTCTTC. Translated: CASSPGSTTDSYNEQFF.

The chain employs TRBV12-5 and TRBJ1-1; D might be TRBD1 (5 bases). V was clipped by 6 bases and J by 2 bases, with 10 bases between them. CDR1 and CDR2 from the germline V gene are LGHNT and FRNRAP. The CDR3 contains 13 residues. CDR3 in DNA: TGTGCTAGTGGCACCAGGGTAAACACTGAAGCTTTCTTT. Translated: CASGTRVNTEAFF.

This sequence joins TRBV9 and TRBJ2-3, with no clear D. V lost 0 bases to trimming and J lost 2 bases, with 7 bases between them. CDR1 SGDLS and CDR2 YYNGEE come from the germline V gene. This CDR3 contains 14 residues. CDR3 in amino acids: CASSVGSDTDTQYF. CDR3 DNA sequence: TGTGCCAGCAGCGTAGGGTCGGACACAGATACGCAGTATTTT.

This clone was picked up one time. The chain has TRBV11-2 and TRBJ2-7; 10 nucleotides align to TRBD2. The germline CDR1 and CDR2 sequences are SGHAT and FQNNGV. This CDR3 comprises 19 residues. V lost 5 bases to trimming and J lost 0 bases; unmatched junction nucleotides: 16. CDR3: CASSQETSGEIISSYEQYF. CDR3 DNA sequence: TGTGCCAGCAGCCAAGAAACTAGCGGGGAAATCATAAGCTCCTACGAGCAGTACTTC.

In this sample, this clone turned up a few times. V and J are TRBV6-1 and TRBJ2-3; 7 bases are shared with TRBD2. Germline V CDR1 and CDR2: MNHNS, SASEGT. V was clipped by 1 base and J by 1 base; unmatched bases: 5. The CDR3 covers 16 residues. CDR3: CASSEGPAGGTDTQYF. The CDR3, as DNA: TGTGCCAGCAGTGAAGGCCCCGCGGGGGGCACAGATACGCAGTATTTT.

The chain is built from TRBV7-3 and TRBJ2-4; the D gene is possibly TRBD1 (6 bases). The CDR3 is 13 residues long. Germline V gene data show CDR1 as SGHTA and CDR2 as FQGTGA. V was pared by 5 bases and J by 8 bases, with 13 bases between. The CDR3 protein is CASSGGPRDIQYF. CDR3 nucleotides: TGTGCCAGCAGCGGGGGCCCCAGGGACATTCAGTACTTC.

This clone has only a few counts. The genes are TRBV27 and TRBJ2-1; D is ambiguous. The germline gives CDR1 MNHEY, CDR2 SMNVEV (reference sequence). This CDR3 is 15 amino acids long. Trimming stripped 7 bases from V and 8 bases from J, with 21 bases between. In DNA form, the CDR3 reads TGTGCCAGCACCCCGACCCAATTCCAAATAGATGAGCAGTTCTTC. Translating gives CASTPTQFQIDEQFF.

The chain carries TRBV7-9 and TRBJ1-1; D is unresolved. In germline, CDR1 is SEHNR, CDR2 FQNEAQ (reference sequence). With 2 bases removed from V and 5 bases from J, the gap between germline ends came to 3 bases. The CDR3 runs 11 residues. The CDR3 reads CASSLKTEAFF. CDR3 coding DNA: TGTGCCAGCAGCTTAAAAACTGAAGCTTTCTTT.

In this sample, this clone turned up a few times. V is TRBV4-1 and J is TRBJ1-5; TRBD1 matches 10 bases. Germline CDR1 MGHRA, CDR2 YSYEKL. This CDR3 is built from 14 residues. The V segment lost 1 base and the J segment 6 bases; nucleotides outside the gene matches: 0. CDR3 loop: CASSQGTGGQPQHF. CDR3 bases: TGCGCCAGCAGCCAAGGGACAGGGGGTCAGCCCCAGCATTTT.